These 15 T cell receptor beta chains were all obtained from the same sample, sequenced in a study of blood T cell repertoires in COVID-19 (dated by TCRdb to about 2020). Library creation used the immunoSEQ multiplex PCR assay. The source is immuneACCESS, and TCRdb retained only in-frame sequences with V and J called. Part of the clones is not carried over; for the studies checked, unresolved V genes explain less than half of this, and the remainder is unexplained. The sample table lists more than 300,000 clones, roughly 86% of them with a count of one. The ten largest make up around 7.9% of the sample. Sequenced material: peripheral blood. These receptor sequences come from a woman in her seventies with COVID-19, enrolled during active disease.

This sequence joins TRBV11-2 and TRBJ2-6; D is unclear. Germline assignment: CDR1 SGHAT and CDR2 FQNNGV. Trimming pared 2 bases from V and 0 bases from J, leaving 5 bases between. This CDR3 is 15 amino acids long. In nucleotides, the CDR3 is TGTGCCAGCAGCTTAAGCACCTCTGGGGCCAACGTCCTGACTTTC. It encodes CASSLSTSGANVLTF.

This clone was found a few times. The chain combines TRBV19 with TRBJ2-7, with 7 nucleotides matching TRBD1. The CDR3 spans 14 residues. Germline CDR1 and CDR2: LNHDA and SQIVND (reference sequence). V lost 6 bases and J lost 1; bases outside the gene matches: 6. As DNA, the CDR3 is TGTGCCAGTAGGCTCCGACAGGGATCCTACGAGCAGTACTTC. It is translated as CASRLRQGSYEQYF.

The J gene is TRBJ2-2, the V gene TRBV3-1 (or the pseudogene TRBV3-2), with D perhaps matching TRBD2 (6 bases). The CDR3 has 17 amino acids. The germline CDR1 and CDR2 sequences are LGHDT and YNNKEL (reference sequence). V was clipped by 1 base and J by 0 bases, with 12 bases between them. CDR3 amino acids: CASSQVRRGPNTGELFF. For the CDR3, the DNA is TGTGCCAGCAGCCAAGTTCGGCGGGGTCCGAACACCGGGGAGCTGTTTTTT.

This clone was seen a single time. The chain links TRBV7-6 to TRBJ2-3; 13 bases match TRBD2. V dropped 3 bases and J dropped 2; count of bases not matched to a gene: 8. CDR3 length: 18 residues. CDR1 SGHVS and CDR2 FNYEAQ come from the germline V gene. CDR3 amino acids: CASSFGLAGAFYTDTQYF. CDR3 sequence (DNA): TGTGCCAGCAGCTTCGGACTAGCGGGGGCCTTCTACACAGATACGCAGTATTTT.

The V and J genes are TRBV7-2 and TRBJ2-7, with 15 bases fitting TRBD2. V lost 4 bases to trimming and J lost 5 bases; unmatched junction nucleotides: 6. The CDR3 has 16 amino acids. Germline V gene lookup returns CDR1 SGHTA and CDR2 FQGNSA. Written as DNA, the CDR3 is TGTGCCAGCAGCTCAGGACTAGCGGGGGGGCAGAACGAGCAGTACTTC. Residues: CASSSGLAGGQNEQYF.

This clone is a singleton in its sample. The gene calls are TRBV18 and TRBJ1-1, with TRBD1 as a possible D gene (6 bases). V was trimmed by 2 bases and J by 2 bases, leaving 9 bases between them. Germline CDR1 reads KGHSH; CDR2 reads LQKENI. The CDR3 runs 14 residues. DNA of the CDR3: TGTGCCAGCTCACCAAAGGGGACAAACACTGAAGCTTTCTTT. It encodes CASSPKGTNTEAFF.

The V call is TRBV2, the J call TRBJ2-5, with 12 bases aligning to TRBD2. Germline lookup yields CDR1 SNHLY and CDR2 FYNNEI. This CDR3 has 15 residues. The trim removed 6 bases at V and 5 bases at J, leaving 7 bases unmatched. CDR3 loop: CASRTSGGLGETQYF. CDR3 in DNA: TGTGCCAGCAGGACTAGCGGGGGATTGGGGGAGACCCAGTACTTC. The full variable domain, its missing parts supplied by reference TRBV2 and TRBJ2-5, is EPEVTQTPSHQVTQMGQEVILRCVPISNHLYFYWYRQILGQKVEFLVSFYNNEISEKSEIFDDQFSVERPDGSNFTLKIRSTKLEDSAMYFCASRTSGGLGETQYFGPGTRLLVL.

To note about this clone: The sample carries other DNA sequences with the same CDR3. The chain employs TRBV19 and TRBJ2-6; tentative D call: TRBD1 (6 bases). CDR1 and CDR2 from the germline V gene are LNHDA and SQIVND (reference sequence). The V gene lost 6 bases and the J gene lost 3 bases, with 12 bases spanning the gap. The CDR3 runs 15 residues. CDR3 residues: CASRRQAFGANVLTF. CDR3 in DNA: TGTGCCAGTAGAAGACAGGCTTTTGGGGCCAACGTCCTGACTTTC.

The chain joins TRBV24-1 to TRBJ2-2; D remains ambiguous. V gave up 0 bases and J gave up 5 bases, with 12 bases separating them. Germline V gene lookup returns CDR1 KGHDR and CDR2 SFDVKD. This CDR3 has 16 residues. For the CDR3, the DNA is TGTGCCACCAGTGATTTGCAGGCAGCTCGTACCGGGGAGCTGTTTTTT. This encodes CATSDLQAARTGELFF.

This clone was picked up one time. This CDR3 is CSVTGTAQRGYTF. CDR3 bases: TGCAGCGTTACCGGGACTGCCCAACGGGGCTACACCTTC. The rearrangement joins TRBV29-1 to TRBJ1-2; tentatively, D is TRBD1 (5 bases). The V gene's germline CDR1 is SQVTM and CDR2 ANQGSEA. This CDR3 contains 13 residues. V was trimmed by 5 bases and J by 8 bases, leaving 18 bases between them. Using reference TRBV29-1 and TRBJ1-2 for the parts outside the CDR3, the full variable domain is SAVISQKPSRDICQRGTSLTIQCQVDSQVTMMFWYRQQPGQSLTLIATANQGSEATYESGFVIDKFPISRPNLTFSTLTVSNMSPEDSSIYLCSVTGTAQRGYTFGSGTRLTVV.

The CDR3 DNA sequence: TGTGCCAGCAGTTTATCGGGACAGGGTCAAGGCTACACCTTC. It is translated as CASSLSGQGQGYTF. V gene TRBV27 combines with J gene TRBJ1-2, with 9 bases lining up with TRBD1. The CDR3 contains 14 residues. V was clipped by 0 bases and J by 8 bases; unmatched bases: 4. Germline V lookup: CDR1 MNHEY, CDR2 SMNVEV (reference sequence).

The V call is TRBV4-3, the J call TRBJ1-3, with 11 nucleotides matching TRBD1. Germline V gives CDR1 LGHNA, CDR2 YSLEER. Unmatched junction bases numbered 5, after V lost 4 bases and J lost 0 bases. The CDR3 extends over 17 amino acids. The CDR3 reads CASSPDRGLYSGNTIYF. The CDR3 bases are TGCGCCAGCAGCCCGGACAGGGGGCTTTACTCTGGAAACACCATATATTTT.

The CDR3 reads CASSLGVREDEQYF. CDR3 nucleotides: TGTGCCAGCAGTTTGGGCGTCAGGGAGGACGAGCAGTACTTC. The V gene is TRBV28, the J gene TRBJ2-7, with D possibly being TRBD2 (6 bases). The CDR3 totals 14 residues. V was cut by 3 bases and J by 5 bases, with 14 bases left in between. Germline CDR1 and CDR2: MDHEN and SYDVKM.

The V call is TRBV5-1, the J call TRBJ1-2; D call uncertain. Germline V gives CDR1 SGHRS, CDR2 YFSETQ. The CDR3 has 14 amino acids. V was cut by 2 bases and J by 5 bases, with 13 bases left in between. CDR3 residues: CASSLTGMGYGYTF. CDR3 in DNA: TGCGCCAGCAGCTTAACGGGGATGGGGTATGGCTACACCTTC.

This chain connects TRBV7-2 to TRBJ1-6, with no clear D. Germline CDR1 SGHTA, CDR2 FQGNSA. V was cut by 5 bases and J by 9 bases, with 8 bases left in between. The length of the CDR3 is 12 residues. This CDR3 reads CASSPYSSPLHF. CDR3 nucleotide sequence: TGTGCCAGCAGCCCCTATTCTTCACCCCTCCACTTT.